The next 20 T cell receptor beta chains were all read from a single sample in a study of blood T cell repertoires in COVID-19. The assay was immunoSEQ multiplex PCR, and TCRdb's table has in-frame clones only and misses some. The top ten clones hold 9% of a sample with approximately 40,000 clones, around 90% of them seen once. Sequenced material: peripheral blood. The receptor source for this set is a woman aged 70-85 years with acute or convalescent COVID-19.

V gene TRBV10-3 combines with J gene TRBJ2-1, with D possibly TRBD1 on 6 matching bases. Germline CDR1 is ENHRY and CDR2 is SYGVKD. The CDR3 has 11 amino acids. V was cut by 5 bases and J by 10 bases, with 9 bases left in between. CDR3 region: CAISPGDEQFF. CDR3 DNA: TGTGCCATCAGTCCAGGGGACGAGCAGTTCTTC.

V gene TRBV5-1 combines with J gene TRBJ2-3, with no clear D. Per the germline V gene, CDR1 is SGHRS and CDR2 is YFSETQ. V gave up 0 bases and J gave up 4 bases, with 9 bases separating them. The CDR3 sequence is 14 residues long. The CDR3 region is CASSLAGLSDTQYF. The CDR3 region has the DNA TGCGCCAGCAGCTTGGCGGGTCTATCAGATACGCAGTATTTT.

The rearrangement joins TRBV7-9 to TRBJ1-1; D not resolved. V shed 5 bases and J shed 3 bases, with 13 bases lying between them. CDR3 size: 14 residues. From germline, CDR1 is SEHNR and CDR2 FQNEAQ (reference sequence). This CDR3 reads CASSLLQSDTEAFF. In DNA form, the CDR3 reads TGTGCCAGCAGCCTACTGCAAAGTGACACTGAAGCTTTCTTT. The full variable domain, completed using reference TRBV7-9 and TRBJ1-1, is DTGVSQNPRHKITKRGQNVTFRCDPISEHNRLYWYRQTLGQGPEFLTYFQNEAQLEKSRLLSDRFSAERPKGSFSTLEIQRTEQGDSAMYLCASSLLQSDTEAFFGQGTRLTVV.

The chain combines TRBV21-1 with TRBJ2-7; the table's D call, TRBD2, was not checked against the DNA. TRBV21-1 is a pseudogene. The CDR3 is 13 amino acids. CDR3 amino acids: CARLQRRGYEQYV. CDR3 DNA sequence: TGTGCCAGACTGCAGCGGAGGGGCTACGAGCAGTACGTC.

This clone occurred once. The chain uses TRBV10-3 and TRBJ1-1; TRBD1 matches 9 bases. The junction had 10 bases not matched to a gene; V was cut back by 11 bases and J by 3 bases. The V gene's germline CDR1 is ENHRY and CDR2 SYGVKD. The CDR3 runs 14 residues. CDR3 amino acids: CASRDREGDTEAFF. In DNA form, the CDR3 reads TGTGCCTCCCGGGACAGGGAGGGGGACACTGAAGCTTTCTTT.

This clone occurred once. The CDR3 protein is CASSQHQGVGSEAFF. Written as DNA, the CDR3 is TGTGCCAGCTCTCAACACCAGGGGGTAGGGTCTGAAGCTTTCTTT. The V call is TRBV18, the J call TRBJ1-1; TRBD1 matches at 7 bases. Germline V gene data show CDR1 as KGHSH and CDR2 as LQKENI. After removal of 6 bases from V and 6 bases from J, the junction contained 13 bases not matched to a gene. The CDR3 sequence is 15 residues long.

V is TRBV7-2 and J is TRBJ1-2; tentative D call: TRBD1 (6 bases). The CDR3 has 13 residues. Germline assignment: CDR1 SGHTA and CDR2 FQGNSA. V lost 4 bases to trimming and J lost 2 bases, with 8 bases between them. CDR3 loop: CASSWDTNYGYTF. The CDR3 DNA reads TGTGCCAGCAGCTGGGACACGAACTATGGCTACACCTTC.

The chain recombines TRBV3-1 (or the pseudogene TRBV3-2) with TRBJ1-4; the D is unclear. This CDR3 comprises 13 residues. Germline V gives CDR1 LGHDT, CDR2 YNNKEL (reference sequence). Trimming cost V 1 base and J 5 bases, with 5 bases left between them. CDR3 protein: CASSQVTNEKLFF. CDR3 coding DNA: TGTGCCAGCAGCCAAGTAACAAATGAAAAACTGTTTTTT.

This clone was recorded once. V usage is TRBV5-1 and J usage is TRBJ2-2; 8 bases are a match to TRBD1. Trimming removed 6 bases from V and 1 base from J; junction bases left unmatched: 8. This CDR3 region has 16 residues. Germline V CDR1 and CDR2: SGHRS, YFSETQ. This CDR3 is CASTLTGTGNTGELFF. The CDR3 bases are TGCGCCAGCACACTAACCGGGACAGGGAACACCGGGGAGCTGTTTTTT.

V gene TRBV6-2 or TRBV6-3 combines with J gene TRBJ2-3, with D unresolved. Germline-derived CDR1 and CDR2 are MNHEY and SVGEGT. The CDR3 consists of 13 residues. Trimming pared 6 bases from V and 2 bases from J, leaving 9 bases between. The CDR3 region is CASSPQFTDTQYF. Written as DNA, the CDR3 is TGTGCCAGCAGCCCACAGTTCACAGATACGCAGTATTTT.

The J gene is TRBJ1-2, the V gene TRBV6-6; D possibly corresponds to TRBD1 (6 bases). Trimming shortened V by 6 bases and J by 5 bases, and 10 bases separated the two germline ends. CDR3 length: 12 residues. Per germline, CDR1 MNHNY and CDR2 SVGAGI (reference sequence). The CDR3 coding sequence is TGTGCCAGCAGGGTAACAGGGTATGGCTACACCTTC. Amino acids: CASRVTGYGYTF.

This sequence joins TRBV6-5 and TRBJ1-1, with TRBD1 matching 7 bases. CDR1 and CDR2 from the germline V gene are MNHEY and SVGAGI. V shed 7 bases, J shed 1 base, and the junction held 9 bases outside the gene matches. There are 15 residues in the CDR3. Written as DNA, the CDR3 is TGTGCCAGCACCTCCAAACAGGGGAGGAACACTGAAGCTTTCTTT. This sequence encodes CASTSKQGRNTEAFF.

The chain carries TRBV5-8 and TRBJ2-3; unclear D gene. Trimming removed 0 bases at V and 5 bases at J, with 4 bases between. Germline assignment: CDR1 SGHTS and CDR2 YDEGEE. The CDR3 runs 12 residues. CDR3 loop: CASSLAVDTQYF. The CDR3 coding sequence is TGTGCCAGCAGCTTGGCCGTAGATACGCAGTATTTT.

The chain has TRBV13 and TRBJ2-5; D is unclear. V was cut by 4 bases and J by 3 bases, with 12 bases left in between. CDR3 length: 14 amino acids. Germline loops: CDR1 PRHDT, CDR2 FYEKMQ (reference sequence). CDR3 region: CASSSTIGEETQYF. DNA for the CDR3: TGTGCCAGCAGCTCCACTATCGGTGAAGAGACCCAGTACTTC.

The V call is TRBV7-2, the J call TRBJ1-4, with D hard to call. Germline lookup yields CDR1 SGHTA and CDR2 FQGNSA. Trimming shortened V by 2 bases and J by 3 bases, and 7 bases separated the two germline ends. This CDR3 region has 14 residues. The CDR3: CASSLRLANEKLFF. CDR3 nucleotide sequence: TGTGCCAGCAGCTTAAGGCTAGCTAATGAAAAACTGTTTTTT.

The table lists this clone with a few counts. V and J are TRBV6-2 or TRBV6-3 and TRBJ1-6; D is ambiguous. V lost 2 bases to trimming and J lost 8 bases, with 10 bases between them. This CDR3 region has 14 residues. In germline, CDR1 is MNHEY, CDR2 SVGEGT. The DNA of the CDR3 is TGTGCCAGCAGTTACCGGGCCGGGGATTCACCCCTCCACTTT. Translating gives CASSYRAGDSPLHF.

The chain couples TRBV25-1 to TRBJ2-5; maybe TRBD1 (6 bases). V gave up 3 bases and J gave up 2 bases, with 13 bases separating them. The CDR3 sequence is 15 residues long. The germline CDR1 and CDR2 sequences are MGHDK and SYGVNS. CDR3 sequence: CASSDLGGRQETQYF. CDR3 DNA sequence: TGTGCCAGCAGTGATCTTGGGGGCCGGCAAGAGACCCAGTACTTC.

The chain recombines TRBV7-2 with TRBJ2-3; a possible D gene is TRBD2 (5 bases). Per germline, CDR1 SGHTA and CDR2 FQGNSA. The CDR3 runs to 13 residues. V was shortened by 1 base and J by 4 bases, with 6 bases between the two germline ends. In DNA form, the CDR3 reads TGTGCCAGCAGCTTAGGTAGCGCAGATACGCAGTATTTT. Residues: CASSLGSADTQYF. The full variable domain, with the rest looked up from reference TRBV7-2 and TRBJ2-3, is GAGVSQSPSNKVTEKGKDVELRCDPISGHTALYWYRQSLGQGLEFLIYFQGNSAPDKSGLPSDRFSAERTGGSVSTLTIQRTQQEDSAVYLCASSLGSADTQYFGPGTRLTVL.

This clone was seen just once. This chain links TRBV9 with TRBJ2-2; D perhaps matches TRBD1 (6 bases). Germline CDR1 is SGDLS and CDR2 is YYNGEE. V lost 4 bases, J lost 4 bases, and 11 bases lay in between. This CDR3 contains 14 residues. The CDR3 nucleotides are TGTGCCAGCAGCCCCCAGGGGTTCACCGGGGAGCTGTTTTTT. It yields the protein CASSPQGFTGELFF. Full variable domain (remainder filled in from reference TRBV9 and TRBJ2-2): DSGVTQTPKHLITATGQRVTLRCSPRSGDLSVYWYQQSLDQGLQFLIQYYNGEERAKGNILERFSAQQFPDLHSELNLSSLELGDSALYFCASSPQGFTGELFFGEGSRLTVL.

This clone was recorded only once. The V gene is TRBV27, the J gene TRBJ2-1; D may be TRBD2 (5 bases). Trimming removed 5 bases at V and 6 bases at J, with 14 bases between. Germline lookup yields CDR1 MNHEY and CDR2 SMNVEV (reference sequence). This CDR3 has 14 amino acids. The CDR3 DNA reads TGTGCCAGCAGTCCCCCCGGACTCCCCAATGAGCAGTTCTTC. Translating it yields CASSPPGLPNEQFF.